The source of this TCR beta chain is a study of cytomegalovirus exposure and HLA in healthy donors. On this clone itself: Other DNA sequences from this sample encode an identical CDR3 as well.

The validation cohort, a group of 120 or so subjects, included the donors and was separate from the roughly 720-subject first cohort. Trimming took off 5 bases at V and 1 base at J, with 8 bases between the two ends. This CDR3 region has 13 residues. Germline CDR1 is MNHEY and CDR2 is SVGAGI. Measured with immunoSEQ multiplex PCR; TCRdb has only the in-frame clones, and not every one. This sample has about 170,000 clones, with about nine tenths found just once. The chain combines TRBV6-5 with TRBJ1-1, with no clear D. This sequence originates from a man aged 18 to 29 in good health and CMV-seropositive. What was sequenced was PBMCs. CDR3 DNA sequence: TGTGCCAGCAGTCCAGGCCCGAACACTGAAGCTTTCTTT. Encoded protein: CASSPGPNTEAFF.